This is a list of T cell receptor beta chains from one sample in a study of cytomegalovirus exposure and HLA in healthy donors. This table comes from immunoSEQ multiplex PCR, and its TCRdb copy is limited to in-frame clones, with some not included. Of more than 140,000 clones in the sample, over 75% are singletons; the top ten hold approximately 5.7%. The specimen was PBMCs. Every receptor here comes from a man aged 25 to 40 in good health and CMV-seropositive. CDR3s include the opening cysteine and the closing phenylalanine or tryptophan. Fields, in order: clone size, J gene, D gene, V gene, CDR3 DNA, CDR3 protein. D genes are given only for firm matches. Clone size, where shown, is once, few, many, or a class for clones that have expanded.

few	TRBJ2-7	TRBD2	TRBV28	TGTGCCAGCAGTTTAAGGGGCGGGGGTGGGTCCGAGCAGTACTTC	CASSLRGGGGSEQYF
-	TRBJ2-7	-	TRBV7-9	TGTTCCAGCAGCTTAGCGCGTCACGAGCAGTACTTC	CSSSLARHEQYF
-	TRBJ2-1	TRBD2	TRBV7-6	TGTGCCAGCAGCTTAGCACTAGCGGGAGTAGATGAGCAGTTCTTC	CASSLALAGVDEQFF
-	TRBJ1-1	-	TRBV28	TGTGCCAGCAGCAGACAGGTCCTCTCGAACACTGAAGCTTTCTTT	CASSRQVLSNTEAFF
-	TRBJ1-5	-	TRBV7-2	TGTGCCAGCAGCTTAGAGGTGGGGGCAGGGCGGCAGCCCCAGCATTTT	CASSLEVGAGRQPQHF
once	TRBJ2-2	-	TRBV10-3	TGTGCCATCAGTGAGATGGACAGCCTCCCCGGGGAGCTGTTTTTT	CAISEMDSLPGELFF
-	TRBJ1-1	-	TRBV4-2	TGTGCCAGCAGCCTGGGGGAGGGCGTCGGTTTGAACACTGAAGCTTTCTTT	CASSLGEGVGLNTEAFF
-	TRBJ1-1	TRBD1	TRBV6-4	TGTGGTAGGGTGGACAGGGGGCCCACTGAAGCTTTCTTT	CGRVDRGPTEAFF
-	TRBJ2-1	TRBD1	TRBV27	TGTGCCAGCATTACAGGGGAGTCAGGGCGGAATGAGCAGTTCTTC	CASITGESGRNEQFF
-	TRBJ1-4	TRBD1	TRBV9	TGTGCCAGCAGCGAGGGTCACAGGGGGAGTAATGAAAAACTGTTTTTT	CASSEGHRGSNEKLFF
-	TRBJ2-2	TRBD1	TRBV7-6	TGTGCCAGCAGCTTGGGGGCCAGGGGGCGTAACACCGGGGAGCTGTTTTTT	CASSLGARGRNTGELFF
few	TRBJ2-1	-	TRBV28	TGTGCCAGCAGTTTCTCTGAGCAGTTCTTC	CASSFSEQFF
-	TRBJ2-1	TRBD1	TRBV28	TGTGCCAGCAGTTTATGGCAGGACAGGGAGCAGTTCTTC	CASSLWQDREQFF
-	TRBJ2-2	-	TRBV5-1	TGCGCCAGCAGCTTGCGGCAGGAGGAGCTGTTTTTT	CASSLRQEELFF
-	TRBJ1-5	TRBD1	TRBV19	TGTGCCAGTAGTAGACAGGGGGATCAGCCCCAGCATTTT	CASSRQGDQPQHF
-	TRBJ2-2	TRBD1	TRBV10-3	TGTGCCATCAGTGAGAGGGGGCCGAACACCGGGGAGCTGTTTTTT	CAISERGPNTGELFF
-	TRBJ2-1	TRBD2	TRBV19	TGTGCCAGTAGTATATTCCCCTCCTTAACTAGCGGGGGGGCCAGTGAGCAGTTCTTC	CASSIFPSLTSGGASEQFF
-	TRBJ2-3	TRBD2	TRBV5-1	TGCGCCAGCAGCACCGGACTAGATCTAACAGATACGCAGTATTTT	CASSTGLDLTDTQYF
-	TRBJ1-2	TRBD1	TRBV28	TGTGCCAGCAGTTTTTCAGGGGGCGGGGGATATGGCTACACCTTC	CASSFSGGGGYGYTF
-	TRBJ2-1	-	TRBV2	TGTGCCAGCACCTCTGGGAGATCCTACAATGAGCAGTTCTTC	CASTSGRSYNEQFF
-	TRBJ2-5	-	TRBV19	TGTGCCAGTAGTGGTAGGGGGTTAATTGAGACCCAGTACTTC	CASSGRGLIETQYF
-	TRBJ2-2	TRBD1	TRBV27	TGTGCCAGCAGTTCCGGACAGGTGAACACCGGGGAGCTGTTTTTT	CASSSGQVNTGELFF
-	TRBJ2-7	-	TRBV19	TGTGCCAGTAGTTCCGGGGAAGAAGCAAACTACGAGCAGTACTTC	CASSSGEEANYEQYF
-	TRBJ2-7	-	TRBV4-2	TGTGCCAGCAGCCAAGGTAAGGGAGCCTACGAGCAGTACTTC	CASSQGKGAYEQYF
-	TRBJ2-2	-	TRBV7-9	TGTGCCAGCAGCTCCTTGCGGCAACGGGGCACCGGGGAGCTGTTTTTT	CASSSLRQRGTGELFF
-	TRBJ2-1	-	TRBV2	TGTGCCAGCAGCCCGCGGCTCTCCTACAATGAGCAGTTCTTC	CASSPRLSYNEQFF
-	TRBJ2-2	TRBD2	TRBV6-1	TGTGCCAGCATAGGTAGCGGGAGCTTAACCGGGGAGCTGTTTTTT	CASIGSGSLTGELFF
-	TRBJ2-1	-	TRBV6-5	TGTGCCAGCAGCCGGGGTGATGAGCAGTTCTTC	CASSRGDEQFF
-	TRBJ2-3	-	TRBV7-2	TGTGCCAGCAGCTTTATGTCCCTACTCACAGATACGCAGTATTTT	CASSFMSLLTDTQYF
-	TRBJ2-5	TRBD2	TRBV7-2	TGTGCCAGCAGCTTACAGCGGGGAGAGACCCAGTACTTC	CASSLQRGETQYF
-	TRBJ1-5	-	TRBV5-6	TGTGCCAGCAGCTCCCTGGGGGGGCGGAATCAGCCCCAGCATTTT	CASSSLGGRNQPQHF
-	TRBJ2-5	TRBD1	TRBV5-4	TGTGCCAGCAGCTTCCCCAGGGGGGAGACCCAGTACTTC	CASSFPRGETQYF
-	TRBJ1-5	TRBD1	TRBV4-1	TGCGCCAGCAGCCCCCCCGGACAGGACAATCAGCCCCAGCATTTT	CASSPPGQDNQPQHF
-	TRBJ1-1	-	TRBV7-2	TGTGCCAGCAGCGAGCAGGGGTACACTGAAGCTTTCTTT	CASSEQGYTEAFF
once	TRBJ2-1	TRBD2	TRBV6-4	TGTGCCAGCAGTGACTCTTCTAGCGGGACTAAGTACAATGAGCAGTTCTTC	CASSDSSSGTKYNEQFF
-	TRBJ2-3	-	TRBV14	TGTGCCAGCAGCCATTGGTCGACTAGCACAGATACGCAGTATTTT	CASSHWSTSTDTQYF